The 29 T cell receptor beta chains below come from one sample, sequenced in a study of T cell repertoires in cytomegalovirus infection. What these receptors recognize is not known. One entry per CDR3 protein results from TCRdb running MiXCR on the reads. The top ten clones hold around 50% of a sample with some 500,000 distinct CDR3 sequences, 40% of them seen once. This sample comprised cultured PBMCs, obtained from culture after CMV antigen stimulation. These receptors all stem from a human donor in good health (CMV status not recorded). Some clones in this sample may be carry-over from other donors' samples.

This clonotype was seen a handful of times. The gene calls are TRBV5-5 and TRBJ2-7; no clear D. With 4 bases removed from V and 10 bases from J, the gap between germline ends came to 21 bases. The CDR3 has 14 residues. CDR1 and CDR2 (germline): SGHKS, YYEKEE (reference sequence). The DNA of the CDR3 is TGTGCCAGCAGCCACAGACCCACACCTACGAAACAGTACTTC. Encoded protein: CASSHRPTPTKQYF.

The chain joins TRBV20-1 to TRBJ2-7; TRBD1 matches 11 bases. Trimming at V came to 6 bases and at J to 2 bases, leaving 15 bases not matched to a gene. CDR1 and CDR2 (germline): DFQATT, SNEGSKA (reference sequence). The CDR3 has 17 residues. The CDR3 bases are TGCAGTGCCATGGGACAGGGGGATTTTATGAGGACCTACGAGCAGTACTTC. The encoded protein is CSAMGQGDFMRTYEQYF.

This clonotype was found a few times. The chain links TRBV12-3 or TRBV12-4 to TRBJ2-7; D gene unclear. The V gene lost 2 bases and the J gene lost 4 bases, with 6 bases spanning the gap. The CDR3 is made up of 12 amino acids. The DNA of the CDR3 is TGTGCCAGCAGTTTACAGGTTTACGAGCAGTACTTC. Residues: CASSLQVYEQYF.

This clonotype was counted ten times or more. CDR3 in DNA: TGTGCCAGCAGCTTAGACAGGGGTGACGATGAGCAGTTCTTC. Translation: CASSLDRGDDEQFF. The gene calls are TRBV7-2 and TRBJ2-1; 7 nucleotides agree with TRBD1. V gave up 1 base and J gave up 8 bases; unmatched junction bases: 5. CDR1 and CDR2 (germline): SGHTA, FQGNSA. This CDR3 spans 14 amino acids. The whole variable domain, filled in from reference TRBV7-2 and TRBJ2-1, reads GAGVSQSPSNKVTEKGKDVELRCDPISGHTALYWYRQSLGQGLEFLIYFQGNSAPDKSGLPSDRFSAERTGGSVSTLTIQRTQQEDSAVYLCASSLDRGDDEQFFGPGTRLTVL.

This clonotype was observed a few times. This sequence joins TRBV7-8 and TRBJ2-5; D unresolved. This CDR3 has 14 residues. The germline gives CDR1 SGHVS, CDR2 FQNEAQ. V was trimmed by 5 bases and J by 7 bases, leaving 17 bases between them. CDR3 in amino acids: CASSQARTPGTQYF. The CDR3 nucleotides read TGTGCCAGCAGCCAAGCTCGGACCCCGGGGACCCAGTACTTC.

The V call is TRBV7-2, the J call TRBJ2-1, with TRBD2 as a possible D gene (7 bases). Germline CDR1 SGHTA, CDR2 FQGNSA. The CDR3 length is 15 residues. The germline V and J ends were trimmed by 1 base and 7 bases, with 14 bases remaining between them. The CDR3 is CASSLVGGGANEQFF. CDR3 bases: TGTGCCAGCAGCTTAGTGGGTGGGGGGGCGAATGAGCAGTTCTTC.

Ten or more counts support this clonotype. This chain uses TRBV7-2 with TRBJ2-1; D is unclear. V lost 1 base and J 0 bases, leaving 7 bases between the germline ends. Germline CDR1 SGHTA, CDR2 FQGNSA. The CDR3 spans 15 residues. CDR3 sequence reads: CASSLGGGSYNEQFF. The DNA for the CDR3 is TGTGCCAGCAGCTTAGGTGGTGGCTCCTACAATGAGCAGTTCTTC.

The chain couples TRBV2 to TRBJ2-1; 11 bases are a match to TRBD2. Germline V gene sequence: CDR1 SNHLY, CDR2 FYNNEI. The ends lost 0 bases at V and 9 bases at J; junction bases unmatched: 4. There are 15 residues in the CDR3. The CDR3 loop is CASSEASGGAAEQFF. The CDR3 coding sequence is TGTGCCAGCAGTGAAGCTAGCGGGGGGGCCGCTGAGCAGTTCTTC.

This clonotype was seen at least ten times. The chain uses TRBV7-8 and TRBJ1-5, with 9 bases fitting TRBD1. The CDR3 runs to 15 residues. V gave up 5 bases and J gave up 6 bases; unmatched junction bases: 8. The germline CDR1 and CDR2 sequences are SGHVS and FQNEAQ. This chain's CDR3 is CASSPRTGDAQPQHF. In DNA, the CDR3 is TGTGCCAGCAGCCCTCGGACAGGGGATGCTCAGCCCCAGCATTTT.

Worth noting for this clonotype: Germline is not matched at one junction end, which may reflect a read error. The rearrangement links TRBV7-8 to TRBJ1-1, with TRBD1 identical over 12 bases. CDR1 and CDR2 from the germline V gene are SGHVS and FQNEAQ. The CDR3 totals 18 residues. In DNA form, the CDR3 reads TGTACCAGCAGCTGGCAAGCGGGACAGGGGGCTATGAACACTGAAGCTTTCTTT. Translation gives CTSSWQAGQGAMNTEAFF.

This sequence joins TRBV12-3 or TRBV12-4 and TRBJ2-2, with D unresolved. V gave up 6 bases and J gave up 6 bases, with 17 bases separating them. This CDR3 has 15 residues. CDR3 in DNA: TGTGCCAGCAGCGTCCGGGTTCCCTTACCCGGGGAGCTGTTTTTT. Translated: CASSVRVPLPGELFF.

The V and J genes are TRBV15 and TRBJ2-7; unclear D gene. The V end lost 1 base, the J end lost 2 bases, and 6 bases lay between the germline ends. Per the germline V gene, CDR1 is LNHNV and CDR2 is YYDKDF (reference sequence). The length of the CDR3 is 13 residues. This chain's CDR3 is CATSRGTTYEQYF. CDR3 nucleotide sequence: TGTGCCACCAGCAGAGGGACGACCTACGAGCAGTACTTC.

The chain combines TRBV20-1 with TRBJ2-7, with D unclear. The CDR3 spans 11 residues. V gave up 3 bases and J gave up 4 bases, with 7 bases separating them. CDR1 and CDR2 (germline): DFQATT, SNEGSKA (reference sequence). The CDR3 region has the DNA TGCAGTGCTAGTTCCATGTACGAGCAGTACTTC. The encoded protein is CSASSMYEQYF.

There are a few counts of this clonotype. V is TRBV19 and J is TRBJ1-3; D possibly corresponds to TRBD1 (5 bases). The CDR3 has 16 residues. The germline gives CDR1 LNHDA, CDR2 SQIVND (reference sequence). The ends were cut back, 0 bases at V and 3 bases at J, with 12 bases in the middle. The CDR3 bases are TGTGCCAGTAGTATAGATTGGGACTTGATTGGAAACACCATATATTTT. Protein: CASSIDWDLIGNTIYF.

This clonotype was seen a handful of times. This chain connects TRBV10-3 to TRBJ1-4; D ambiguous. The CDR3 covers 15 residues. Germline V CDR1 and CDR2: ENHRY, SYGVKD. V dropped 6 bases and J dropped 0 bases, with 11 bases sitting between them. The CDR3 spells CAIRMDGSTNEKLFF. CDR3 nucleotide sequence: TGTGCCATCAGAATGGACGGATCAACTAATGAAAAACTGTTTTTT.

This rearrangement joins TRBV20-1 to TRBJ1-1; a weak D match, TRBD1 (6 bases). The CDR3 length is 16 residues. V was clipped by 3 bases and J by 0 bases, with 17 bases between them. CDR1 DFQATT and CDR2 SNEGSKA come from the germline V gene (reference sequence). The CDR3: CSASRVTGRMNTEAFF. DNA of the CDR3: TGCAGTGCTAGTAGGGTGACAGGAAGGATGAACACTGAAGCTTTCTTT.

Note on this clonotype: Its ends do not fully match the called genes, so a read error is possible. The chain joins TRBV4-1 to TRBJ2-7; 8 bases map to TRBD1. This CDR3 has 14 amino acids. CDR1 and CDR2 from the germline V gene are MGHRA and YSYEKL. In DNA, the CDR3 is TGTGCCAGCAGCCAGCGGACAGGGACCTACGAGCAGTACTTC. It encodes CASSQRTGTYEQYF.

The rearrangement links TRBV7-9 to TRBJ1-2; 9 bases match TRBD1. Per the germline V gene, CDR1 is SEHNR and CDR2 is FQNEAQ (reference sequence). Trimming took 5 bases from V and 8 from J; bases not matched to a gene: 6. CDR3 length: 13 residues. Written as DNA, the CDR3 is TGTGCCAGCAGCGATAACAGGGGGCAGGGCTACACCTTC. It yields the protein CASSDNRGQGYTF. Based on the CDR3 plus reference TRBV7-9 and TRBJ1-2, the full variable domain is DTGVSQNPRHKITKRGQNVTFRCDPISEHNRLYWYRQTLGQGPEFLTYFQNEAQLEKSRLLSDRFSAERPKGSFSTLEIQRTEQGDSAMYLCASSDNRGQGYTFGSGTRLTVV.

This clonotype showed up just a few times. This rearrangement joins TRBV7-9 to TRBJ1-4, with D uncertain. The V end was cut by 5 bases, the J end by 8 bases, with 18 bases between. There are 15 residues in the CDR3. CDR1 is SEHNR, CDR2 FQNEAQ, per germline (reference sequence). CDR3 protein: CASSNLVVGGEKLFF. CDR3 bases: TGTGCCAGCAGCAATCTGGTCGTAGGTGGAGAAAAACTGTTTTTT.

This chain links TRBV4-2 with TRBJ2-2; D gene unclear. Trimming took off 1 base at V and 4 bases at J, with 19 bases between the two ends. The CDR3 has 18 residues. Germline CDR1 LGHNA, CDR2 YNFKEQ. CDR3 residues: CASSQGVSGPPVTGELFF. Written as DNA, the CDR3 is TGTGCCAGCAGCCAAGGAGTCTCGGGTCCCCCGGTCACCGGGGAGCTGTTTTTT.

The rearrangement links TRBV10-3 to TRBJ2-3, with D possibly matching TRBD1 (7 bases). This CDR3 is built from 14 residues. Germline CDR1 and CDR2: ENHRY and SYGVKD. With 8 bases removed from V and 0 bases from J, the gap between germline ends came to 12 bases. CDR3 protein: CAIGGTASTDTQYF. In DNA, the CDR3 is TGTGCCATCGGCGGGACAGCTAGCACAGATACGCAGTATTTT.

The CDR3 loop reads CASSPVAGTEAFF. In DNA form, the CDR3 reads TGTGCCAGCTCACCAGTGGCTGGGACTGAAGCTTTCTTT. The rearrangement links TRBV18 to TRBJ1-1; D not resolved. Trimming stripped 2 bases from V and 5 bases from J, with 9 bases between. CDR1 is KGHSH, CDR2 LQKENI, per germline. The CDR3 contains 13 residues.

This clonotype occurred a few times. This chain joins TRBV6-1 and TRBJ2-1; 8 bases line up with TRBD2. With V trimmed by 6 bases and J by 7 bases, 17 bases remained unmatched. This CDR3 contains 17 residues. CDR1 MNHNS and CDR2 SASEGT come from the germline V gene. CDR3 coding DNA: TGTGCCAGCAGGCCCCCACTCCCGGGAGGGAGGAAGAATGAGCAGTTCTTC. Amino acid sequence: CASRPPLPGGRKNEQFF.

V is TRBV6-8 and J is TRBJ2-7; 12 bases align to TRBD2. J gave up 4 bases and V 6 bases, and 4 bases lay outside the gene matches. CDR3 length: 14 amino acids. Germline assignment: CDR1 MNHGY and CDR2 SAAAGT. The CDR3 loop is CASRQTSGGYEQYF. The CDR3 nucleotides read TGTGCCAGCAGGCAAACTAGCGGGGGGTACGAGCAGTACTTC.

This clonotype was detected only a few times. The chain couples TRBV7-2 to TRBJ2-3; 8 bases are shared with TRBD1. V shed 1 base, J shed 6 bases, and the junction held 15 bases outside the gene matches. This CDR3 region has 18 residues. Germline CDR1 SGHTA, CDR2 FQGNSA. CDR3 DNA sequence: TGTGCCAGCAGCTTAGGTTCCTTTTGGCAGGGGGCTTGGGATACGCAGTATTTT. This encodes CASSLGSFWQGAWDTQYF.

This clonotype appeared a few times. This chain joins TRBV28 and TRBJ2-3; 15 nucleotides line up with TRBD2. V trimming: 4 bases; J trimming: 2 bases; junction bases outside the gene matches: 22. The CDR3 totals 23 residues. Looked up from germline, CDR1 is MDHEN and CDR2 is SYDVKM. The CDR3 here is CASSSFYIAGLAGGNHLTDTQYF. CDR3 DNA sequence: TGTGCCAGCAGTTCCTTTTACATCGCGGGACTAGCGGGGGGCAATCACCTCACAGATACGCAGTATTTT.

The chain carries TRBV2 and TRBJ1-6; 7 bases agree with TRBD1. Germline CDR1 is SNHLY and CDR2 is FYNNEI. The CDR3 extends over 12 amino acids. Unmatched junction bases numbered 5, after V lost 5 bases and J lost 13 bases. The CDR3 bases are TGTGCCAGCAGTATGTCACAGGGGCCCCTCCACTTT. It specifies CASSMSQGPLHF.

This clonotype was observed a few times. V usage is TRBV7-2 and J usage is TRBJ1-6; D possibly corresponds to TRBD1 (5 bases). Germline V gene data show CDR1 as SGHTA and CDR2 as FQGNSA. The germline V and J ends were trimmed by 2 bases and 10 bases, with 12 bases remaining between them. This CDR3 has 14 residues. DNA of the CDR3: TGTGCCAGCAGCTTATATCAGGGTCAGTCACCCCTCCACTTT. It specifies CASSLYQGQSPLHF. The entire variable domain, with the rest obtained from reference TRBV7-2 and TRBJ1-6, is as follows: GAGVSQSPSNKVTEKGKDVELRCDPISGHTALYWYRQSLGQGLEFLIYFQGNSAPDKSGLPSDRFSAERTGGSVSTLTIQRTQQEDSAVYLCASSLYQGQSPLHFGNGTRLTVT.

This clonotype was detected only a few times. The genes are TRBV19 and TRBJ1-1; 8 bases fit TRBD1. J lost 2 bases, V lost 6 bases, and 5 bases had no gene match. CDR3 length: 14 residues. Germline CDR1 is LNHDA and CDR2 is SQIVND (reference sequence). The CDR3 DNA reads as TGTGCCAGTAGGCGGACAGGGCTAAACACTGAAGCTTTCTTT. Amino acids: CASRRTGLNTEAFF.